Below are 2 T cell receptor beta chains sequenced from a single sample in a study of blood T cells in healthy people across ages. Primers used in a second PCR of about 7 to 11 cycles were a sample-barcoded 5' primer and a J-beta primer mix. TCRdb reprocessed the 5' RACE reads with MiXCR, giving one entry per CDR3 protein. The table has under 850,000 distinct CDR3 sequences, around 36% seen once. Specimen: blood. These receptors came from a man between 18 and 29 years old in good health.

This chain uses TRBV9 with TRBJ2-3, with 13 bases identical to TRBD2. The CDR3 runs 16 residues. J lost 2 bases, V lost 3 bases, and 3 bases had no gene match. Germline CDR1 reads SGDLS; CDR2 reads YYNGEE. The CDR3: CASSAGTSGTTDTQYF. For the CDR3, the DNA is TGTGCCAGCAGCGCCGGGACTAGCGGGACCACAGATACGCAGTATTTT.

The V call is TRBV5-1, the J call TRBJ2-2, with D perhaps TRBD1 (6 bases). The germline V gene encodes CDR1 SGHRS and CDR2 YFSETQ. The CDR3 consists of 16 residues. V was pared by 0 bases and J by 1 base, with 10 bases between. This chain's CDR3 is CASSLAPTGNTGELFF. The CDR3 DNA is TGCGCCAGCAGCTTGGCCCCGACAGGGAACACCGGGGAGCTGTTTTTT.